Shown below are 16 T cell receptor beta chains from a single sample sequenced in a study of brain T cells in children with intractable seizures. Assay used: immunoSEQ multiplex PCR; TCRdb lists only in-frame clones, some missing. Of about 76,000 clones in the sample, under 95% are singletons; the top ten hold over 1.5%. The source was peripheral blood, collected at surgery. These receptors all come from a boy under two years old with tuberous sclerosis and intractable seizures.

The chain recombines TRBV27 with TRBJ1-1; D ambiguous. The V end was cut by 2 bases, the J end by 4 bases, with 11 bases between. CDR1 is MNHEY, CDR2 SMNVEV, per germline (reference sequence). The CDR3 is made up of 14 amino acids. The CDR3 sequence: CASSLSPTGTEAFF. The DNA for the CDR3 is TGTGCCAGCAGTTTAAGCCCGACGGGCACTGAAGCTTTCTTT.

This chain links TRBV7-2 with TRBJ1-3, with D unclear. The CDR3 contains 14 residues. CDR1 is SGHTA, CDR2 FQGNSA, per germline. The germline V and J ends were trimmed by 5 bases and 0 bases, with 8 bases remaining between them. The CDR3 DNA reads TGTGCCAGCAGCCCGGTAAACTCTGGAAACACCATATATTTT. Amino acid sequence: CASSPVNSGNTIYF.

V and J are TRBV6-5 and TRBJ2-7; D gene uncertain. The CDR3 is 13 residues long. V was shortened by 7 bases and J by 4 bases, with 14 bases between the two germline ends. CDR1 is MNHEY and CDR2 is SVGAGI in the germline V gene. This chain's CDR3 is CASTSRDPYEQYF. The CDR3 region has the DNA TGTGCCAGCACCTCCCGCGACCCGTACGAGCAGTACTTC.

The chain is built from TRBV27 and TRBJ2-5; the D is unclear. This CDR3 is built from 15 residues. Trimming took 2 bases from V and 2 from J, leaving 12 bases between them. Germline V gives CDR1 MNHEY, CDR2 SMNVEV (reference sequence). This CDR3 is CASSLRMVGQETQYF. CDR3 in DNA: TGTGCCAGCAGTTTAAGGATGGTTGGGCAAGAGACCCAGTACTTC.

This chain joins TRBV7-9 and TRBJ1-2; the match to TRBD1 covers 7 bases. The CDR3 is made up of 17 amino acids. The V and J ends lost 3 bases and 0 bases, in that order; junction bases with no gene match: 10. Germline loops: CDR1 SEHNR, CDR2 FQNEAQ (reference sequence). CDR3 amino acids: CASSFSPGGEPNYGYTF. For the CDR3, the DNA is TGTGCCAGCAGCTTTTCCCCAGGGGGGGAACCTAACTATGGCTACACCTTC. The full variable domain, its missing parts supplied by reference TRBV7-9 and TRBJ1-2, is DTGVSQNPRHKITKRGQNVTFRCDPISEHNRLYWYRQTLGQGPEFLTYFQNEAQLEKSRLLSDRFSAERPKGSFSTLEIQRTEQGDSAMYLCASSFSPGGEPNYGYTFGSGTRLTVV.

The genes are TRBV21-1 and TRBJ2-7; the listed D gene, TRBD2, was not tested against the DNA. TRBV21-1 is listed as a pseudogene. CDR3 size: 14 residues. CDR3 sequence: CASSLLAEAYEQYF. The CDR3 region has the DNA TGTGCCAGCAGTCTCCTAGCGGAAGCCTACGAGCAGTACTTC.

The V call is TRBV13, the J call TRBJ2-3; no clear D gene. V lost 5 bases and J 6 bases, leaving 9 bases between the germline ends. Germline lookup yields CDR1 PRHDT and CDR2 FYEKMQ (reference sequence). The CDR3 spans 12 residues. The CDR3 sequence: CASSPRGDTQYF. In DNA, the CDR3 is TGTGCCAGCAGCCCGCGTGGGGATACGCAGTATTTT.

This clone has just one count. The CDR3 loop is CASSLAGVGTDTQYF. CDR3 sequence (DNA): TGTGCCAGCAGCTTAGCGGGAGTCGGCACAGATACGCAGTATTTT. This chain uses TRBV7-6 with TRBJ2-3; a weak D match, TRBD2 (5 bases). The CDR3 loop spans 15 amino acids. The germline V gene encodes CDR1 SGHVS and CDR2 FNYEAQ. The V and J ends lost 0 bases and 1 base respectively, with 8 bases between them. Drawing the rest from reference TRBV7-6 and TRBJ2-3, the complete variable domain is GAGVSQSPRYKVTKRGQDVALRCDPISGHVSLYWYRQALGQGPEFLTYFNYEAQQDKSGLPNDRFSAERPEGSISTLTIQRTEQRDSAMYRCASSLAGVGTDTQYFGPGTRLTVL.

The CDR3 DNA reads as TGTGCCACTTACCACGGGGAGCTGTTTTTT. Amino acids: CATYHGELFF. The J gene is TRBJ2-2, the V gene TRBV19, with D hard to call. The CDR3 runs to 10 residues. The V gene lost 10 bases and the J gene lost 7 bases, with 7 bases spanning the gap. CDR1 is LNHDA and CDR2 is SQIVND in the germline V gene (reference sequence).

The V gene is TRBV6-6, the J gene TRBJ2-3; no clear D gene. V was clipped by 3 bases and J by 2 bases, with 9 bases between them. The CDR3 length is 14 residues. Looked up from germline, CDR1 is MNHNY and CDR2 is SVGAGI (reference sequence). The chain's CDR3 is CASSYSQTTDTQYF. The DNA of the CDR3 is TGTGCCAGCAGTTATTCTCAGACCACAGATACGCAGTATTTT.

The rearrangement joins TRBV6-5 to TRBJ2-1; 8 bases line up with TRBD1. Germline CDR1 MNHEY, CDR2 SVGAGI. This CDR3 contains 16 residues. With V trimmed by 6 bases and J by 6 bases, 13 bases remained unmatched. The CDR3 sequence: CASSYRPGGLVNEQFF. The CDR3 DNA sequence: TGTGCCAGCAGCTACCGGCCAGGGGGCCTTGTCAATGAGCAGTTCTTC.

V and J are TRBV5-1 and TRBJ2-7; no reliable D call. This CDR3 has 18 residues. The germline CDR1 and CDR2 sequences are SGHRS and YFSETQ. Trimming shortened V by 4 bases and J by 4 bases, and 27 bases separated the two germline ends. CDR3 protein: CASSPSAPDSTPLYEQYF. DNA for the CDR3: TGCGCCAGCAGCCCGAGTGCTCCCGACTCGACGCCTTTATACGAGCAGTACTTC.

Note on this clone: At one end the junction does not follow the germline gene, possibly because of a read error. The same CDR3 also results from other DNA sequences found in this sample. This chain links TRBV4-2 with TRBJ1-1, with no clear D. The CDR3 runs to 16 residues. CDR1 is LGHNA and CDR2 is YNFKEQ in the germline V gene. CDR3 nucleotides: TGTGCCAGCAGCCAAGGAGGAACATCTGCGTACACTGAAGCCTTCTTT. It codes for CASSQGGTSAYTEAFF.

This sequence joins TRBV27 and TRBJ2-7; TRBD2 agrees at 15 bases. Germline lookup yields CDR1 MNHEY and CDR2 SMNVEV (reference sequence). The CDR3 has 14 residues. The trim removed 8 bases at V and 4 bases at J, leaving 3 bases unmatched. The CDR3 DNA is TGTGCCAGCTCGGGACTAGCGGGGGGATACGAGCAGTACTTC. Translating it yields CASSGLAGGYEQYF.

V and J are TRBV5-6 and TRBJ2-3; 8 bases are a match to TRBD2. Germline CDR1 reads SGHDT; CDR2 reads YYEEEE. CDR3 length equals 16 residues. The junction had 5 bases not matched to a gene; V was cut back by 0 bases and J by 2 bases. The CDR3 region is CASSLAPGGLTDTQYF. The DNA for the CDR3 is TGTGCCAGCAGCTTGGCCCCGGGGGGGCTCACAGATACGCAGTATTTT.

This chain connects TRBV25-1 to TRBJ2-3; 9 bases fit TRBD2. The CDR3 sequence is 15 residues long. The ends lost 4 bases at V and 2 bases at J; junction bases unmatched: 4. Germline V lookup: CDR1 MGHDK, CDR2 SYGVNS. CDR3: CASSAGLAITDTQYF. The CDR3 DNA is TGTGCCAGCAGTGCGGGACTAGCAATCACAGATACGCAGTATTTT.